This is a list of T cell receptor beta chains from one sample in a study of shared clonotypes between healthy human individuals. Clones were read by immunoSEQ multiplex PCR, and TCRdb kept only the in-frame ones, dropping some. The sample holds almost 700,000 clones, 92% seen once. The sequenced material came from naive CD8+ T cells sorted from blood. These receptors came from a man in his thirties or forties in good health. CDR3s include the opening cysteine and the closing phenylalanine or tryptophan. D genes are given only for firm matches. Clone size, where shown, is once, few, many, or a class for clones that have expanded.

V	size	D	J	DNA	CDR3
TRBV7-9	.	TRBD1	TRBJ2-5	TGTGCCAGCAGCCCACGGACAGGGACTCAAGAGACCCAGTACTTC	CASSPRTGTQETQYF
TRBV19	.	.	TRBJ2-1	TGTGCCAGTAGTATAGATGGCGCAACTGACTACAATGAGCAGTTCTTC	CASSIDGATDYNEQFF
TRBV28	.	TRBD1	TRBJ2-7	TGTGCCAGCAGTTTGAGCGACAGGGTTGTCGACGAGCAGTACTTC	CASSLSDRVVDEQYF
TRBV7-9	.	.	TRBJ2-4	TGTGCCAGCAGCAAAGGGCCCATGGCCAAAAACATTCAGTACTTC	CASSKGPMAKNIQYF
TRBV19	.	TRBD2	TRBJ2-7	TGTGCCAGTAGTAATCTCCTCTTAGTAGCGGGAGCGGGAGAGCAGTACTTC	CASSNLLLVAGAGEQYF
TRBV27	.	TRBD1	TRBJ1-1	TGTGCCAGCAGTTCAAAATCCACGCTTCCTTCAGGGGGTACGTTGACTGAAGCTTTCTTT	CASSSKSTLPSGGTLTEAFF
TRBV7-9	.	.	TRBJ1-2	TGTGCCAGCAGCCGGGACACCTATGGCTACACCTTC	CASSRDTYGYTF
TRBV27	.	TRBD1	TRBJ2-5	TGTGCCAGCAGTTTAGGGACAGAAGTCGAAGAGACCCAGTACTTC	CASSLGTEVEETQYF
TRBV7-6	once	TRBD1	TRBJ1-4	TGTGCCAGCGGCCACCGGGACAGGCTTCGACCATCTAATGAAAAACTGTTTTTT	CASGHRDRLRPSNEKLFF
TRBV27	.	TRBD2	TRBJ2-3	TGTGCCAGCAGTTTGGGGACTAGCAGCACAGATACGCAGTATTTT	CASSLGTSSTDTQYF
TRBV7-9	.	TRBD1	TRBJ2-7	TGTGCCAGCAGCCCTCCGACAGGGGCCTACGAGCAGTACTTC	CASSPPTGAYEQYF
TRBV5-1	once	.	TRBJ2-1	TGCGCCAGCAGCTTGGCCTGGGGGACCTACAATGAGCAGTTCTTC	CASSLAWGTYNEQFF
TRBV6-1	.	TRBD1	TRBJ1-5	TGTGCCAGCAGCGAAGACCAGGGGGCACTCCAGCCCCAGCATTTT	CASSEDQGALQPQHF
TRBV7-9	.	TRBD1	TRBJ2-5	TGTGCCAGCAGCTCAACGGGACAGGGGGTGTCAGAGACCCAGTACTTC	CASSSTGQGVSETQYF
TRBV2	.	.	TRBJ2-7	TGTGCCAGCCTCAAGGGGGAGCAGTACTTC	CASLKGEQYF
TRBV19	.	TRBD1	TRBJ1-1	TGTGCCAGTAGTATTGACAGGGCTATGAACACTGAAGCTTTCTTT	CASSIDRAMNTEAFF
TRBV5-5	.	.	TRBJ2-7	TGTGCCAGCAGCCTCCTCGGGGCAGTGACTCTCTACGAGCAGTACTTC	CASSLLGAVTLYEQYF
TRBV9	.	TRBD2	TRBJ2-2	TGTGCCAGCAAGCGGGGCGCCGGGGAGCTGTTTTTT	CASKRGAGELFF
TRBV27	.	TRBD2	TRBJ2-1	TGTGCCAGCAGTTTAGGGACTAGCGGGATGCTTGGTGAGCAGTTCTTC	CASSLGTSGMLGEQFF
TRBV2	.	.	TRBJ2-2	TGTGCCAGCCGGGCCGGGGGCGGTATCGGGGAGCTGTTTTTT	CASRAGGGIGELFF
TRBV11-3	.	.	TRBJ2-7	TGTGCCAGCAGCGGTGACAGCTACGAGCAGTACTTC	CASSGDSYEQYF
TRBV6-5	.	.	TRBJ1-2	TGTGCCAGCAGTTACAGCCCAGGGCGCTATGGCTACACCTTC	CASSYSPGRYGYTF
TRBV19	.	.	TRBJ2-7	TGTGCCAGTAGTGTCTTCAGCGGAGCCGGTTACGAGCAGTACTTC	CASSVFSGAGYEQYF
TRBV5-1	once	.	TRBJ1-5	TGCGCCAGCAGCTTGGGACAAAATAGCAATCAGCCCCAGCATTTT	CASSLGQNSNQPQHF
TRBV9	.	TRBD2	TRBJ2-3	TGTGCCAGCAGCTCGGGACTAGCGGGAGGGACGGATACGCAGTATTTT	CASSSGLAGGTDTQYF
TRBV7-9	.	.	TRBJ2-7	TGTGCCAGCAGCTTATATGCGACTGGTACCTACGAGCAGTACTTC	CASSLYATGTYEQYF
TRBV5-6	.	TRBD1	TRBJ1-5	TGTGCCAGCAGCTTCCAACAGGGGGCAAGGGGCAATCAGCCCCAGCATTTT	CASSFQQGARGNQPQHF
TRBV7-6	.	TRBD2	TRBJ2-1	TGTGCCAGCAGCTTACTACGGGAGGGTTTCGATGAGCAGTTCTTC	CASSLLREGFDEQFF
TRBV5-1	.	.	TRBJ1-5	TGCGCCAGCAGCCTAGGGACGGCAAGCAATCAGCCCCAGCATTTT	CASSLGTASNQPQHF
TRBV4-1	.	TRBD2	TRBJ2-7	TGCGCCAGCAGCCCGGGAGGGGGCTACGAGCAGTACTTC	CASSPGGGYEQYF
TRBV25-1	once	.	TRBJ2-3	TGTGCCGTTCGGGGAGATACGCAGTATTTT	CAVRGDTQYF
TRBV15	.	.	TRBJ1-4	TGTGCCACCAGCAGGATTTTCTCAACTAATGAAAAACTGTTTTTT	CATSRIFSTNEKLFF
TRBV7-7	.	TRBD1	TRBJ2-5	TGTGCTAGCAGCTTCCTGGACAGGGGCCGGGAGACCCAGTACTTC	CASSFLDRGRETQYF
TRBV2	once	.	TRBJ2-3	TGTGCCAGCAGTGGTCCGAGGGATGCCTCCACAGATACGCAGTATTTT	CASSGPRDASTDTQYF
TRBV6-5	.	.	TRBJ1-5	TGTGCCAGCAGCCAATCGGGCCCCAATCAGCCCCAGCATTTT	CASSQSGPNQPQHF
TRBV4-3	.	TRBD2	TRBJ2-7	TGCGCCAGCAGCCAAGAAGTAGCGGGAGCCTACGAGCAGTACTTC	CASSQEVAGAYEQYF
TRBV6-6	.	.	TRBJ1-3	TGTGCCAGCAGGAGTTCCTCTGGAAACACCATATATTTT	CASRSSSGNTIYF
TRBV6-1	.	TRBD1	TRBJ2-3	TGTGCCAGCAGTGAATTCGGGACAGCAGGCCCTAGCACAGATACGCAGTATTTT	CASSEFGTAGPSTDTQYF
TRBV6-6	.	.	TRBJ2-3	TGTGCCAGCACTACCCTGACAGATACGCAGTATTTT	CASTTLTDTQYF
TRBV7-9	.	TRBD1	TRBJ1-2	TGTGCCAGCAGCCCAGGGACAGTCCTTTCAAACTATGGCTACACCTTC	CASSPGTVLSNYGYTF
TRBV29-1	.	.	TRBJ2-5	TGCAGCGCCGTGGGGGCTGACAGTTTGGAGACCCAGTACTTC	CSAVGADSLETQYF
TRBV7-9	.	TRBD2	TRBJ2-7	TGTGCCAGCAGCTTCACGGCTAGCGGGAGCTACGAGCAGTACTTC	CASSFTASGSYEQYF
TRBV27	once	.	TRBJ2-2	TGTGCCAGCCGGACCCTTCGTTCGAACACCGGGGAGCTGTTTTTT	CASRTLRSNTGELFF
TRBV5-1	few	TRBD1	TRBJ1-1	TGCGCCAGCAGCTTACCGGAGGGGGCAAGTAACACTGAAGCTTTCTTT	CASSLPEGASNTEAFF
TRBV19	.	TRBD1	TRBJ1-5	TGTGCCAGTAGTATAATGGGACAGCAAAATCAGCCCCAGCATTTT	CASSIMGQQNQPQHF
TRBV5-8	.	.	TRBJ2-1	TGTGCCAGCAGCTTGGACCCATTCCGTGAGCAGTTCTTC	CASSLDPFREQFF
TRBV7-6	.	.	TRBJ1-1	TGTGCCAGCAGCCAATATCTGAACACTGAAGCTTTCTTT	CASSQYLNTEAFF
TRBV29-1	.	.	TRBJ1-1	TGCAGCGTTGAAGATACGAGAGTAAACACTGAAGCTTTCTTT	CSVEDTRVNTEAFF
TRBV5-1	.	TRBD1	TRBJ2-1	TGCGCCAGCAGCTTGGAACAGGGGTCCTACAATGAGCAGTTCTTC	CASSLEQGSYNEQFF
TRBV9	.	.	TRBJ2-2	TGTGCCAGCAGCGTATCCCGGGGTAACACCGGGGAGCTGTTTTTT	CASSVSRGNTGELFF
TRBV7-9	.	.	TRBJ1-5	TGTGCCAGCAGCTCAGGGGCCAATCAGCCCCAGCATTTT	CASSSGANQPQHF
TRBV4-1	.	.	TRBJ2-2	TGCGCCAGCAGCCAAGAACTAGCTCGGGAGCTGTTTTTT	CASSQELARELFF
TRBV11-2	.	TRBD2	TRBJ2-1	TGTGCCAGCAGCTTAGGCCGGGGAGGGTTCTCCTACAATGAGCAGTTCTTC	CASSLGRGGFSYNEQFF
TRBV28	.	.	TRBJ2-3	TGTGCCAGCACCCTACCCCGGGGAGATACGCAGTATTTT	CASTLPRGDTQYF
TRBV28	.	.	TRBJ2-3	TGTGCCAGCAGTTTAACTGGTAGCACAGATACGCAGTATTTT	CASSLTGSTDTQYF
TRBV7-9	.	TRBD1	TRBJ2-7	TGTGCCAGCAGCTCGGACAGGGGGCTTCACTACGAGCAGTACTTC	CASSSDRGLHYEQYF
TRBV28	.	TRBD2	TRBJ2-1	TGTGCCAGCAGTTTAAGAGCGGGAGTTCCCGATGAGCAGTTCTTC	CASSLRAGVPDEQFF